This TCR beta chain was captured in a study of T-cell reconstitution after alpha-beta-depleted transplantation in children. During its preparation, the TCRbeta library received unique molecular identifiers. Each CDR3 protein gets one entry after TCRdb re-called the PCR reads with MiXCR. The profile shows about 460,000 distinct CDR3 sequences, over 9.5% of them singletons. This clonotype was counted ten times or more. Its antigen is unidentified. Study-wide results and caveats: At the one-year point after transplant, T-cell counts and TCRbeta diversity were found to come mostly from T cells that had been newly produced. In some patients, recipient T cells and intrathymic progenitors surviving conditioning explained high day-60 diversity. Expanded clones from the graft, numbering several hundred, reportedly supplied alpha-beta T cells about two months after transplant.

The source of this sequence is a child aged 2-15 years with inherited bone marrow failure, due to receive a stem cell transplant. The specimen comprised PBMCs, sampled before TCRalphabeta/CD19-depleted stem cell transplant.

The CDR3 sequence: CASSEFTMYTGELFF. CDR3 DNA sequence: TGTGCCAGCAGTGAGTTCACTATGTACACCGGGGAGCTGTTTTTT. This chain uses TRBV2 with TRBJ2-2; D is unresolved. The CDR3 spans 15 residues. Germline CDR1 is SNHLY and CDR2 is FYNNEI. Trimming removed 3 bases at V and 3 bases at J, with 11 bases between. Drawing the rest from reference TRBV2 and TRBJ2-2, the complete variable domain is EPEVTQTPSHQVTQMGQEVILRCVPISNHLYFYWYRQILGQKVEFLVSFYNNEISEKSEIFDDQFSVERPDGSNFTLKIRSTKLEDSAMYFCASSEFTMYTGELFFGEGSRLTVL.